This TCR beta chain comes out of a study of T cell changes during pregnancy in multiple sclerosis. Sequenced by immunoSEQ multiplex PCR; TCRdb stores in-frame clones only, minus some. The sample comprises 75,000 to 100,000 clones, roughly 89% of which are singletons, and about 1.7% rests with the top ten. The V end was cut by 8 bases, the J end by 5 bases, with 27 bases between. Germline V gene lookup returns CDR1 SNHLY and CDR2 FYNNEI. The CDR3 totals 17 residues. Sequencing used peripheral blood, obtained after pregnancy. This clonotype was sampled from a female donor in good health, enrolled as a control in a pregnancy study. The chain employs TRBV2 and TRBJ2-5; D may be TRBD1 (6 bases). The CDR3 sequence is CASAIPTGSARRETQYF. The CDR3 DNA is TGTGCCAGCGCTATACCGACAGGCTCGGCACGGAGGGAGACCCAGTACTTC.